This T cell receptor (beta chain) was sequenced for a study of blood T cell repertoires in COVID-19. As for the study in general: Samples came from the United States, Italy and Spain, spanning acute and convalescent COVID-19. The cDNA or gDNA used as material had been derived from T cells, B-cell-depleted T cells, or PBMCs.

CDR3 length: 17 residues. The V end lost 3 bases, the J end lost 2 bases, and 14 bases lay between the germline ends. The germline V gene has CDR1 LNHDA and CDR2 SQIVND (reference sequence). This clone is labeled as medium-sized (0.01 to 0.1%). Per the original data handling: Estimates of nucleated cell counts were drawn from the amplification of reference gene primers. Assay: immunoSEQ multiplex PCR; the TCRdb copy retains only in-frame clones and omits some. Clone size and V and J calls were adopted from that table, with D and trimming inferred from the DNA. The data contain roughly 120,000 clones, roughly 79% of them singletons.

The J gene is TRBJ2-6, the V gene TRBV19; TRBD1 is a possible D gene (6 bases). This TCR was sampled from a man between 70 and 80 years old with active or convalescent COVID-19. The sample comprised peripheral blood. The CDR3 nucleotides read TGTGCCAGTAGTATGCAGGGGCTAAAACCTGGGGCCAACGTCCTGACTTTC. It is translated as CASSMQGLKPGANVLTF.